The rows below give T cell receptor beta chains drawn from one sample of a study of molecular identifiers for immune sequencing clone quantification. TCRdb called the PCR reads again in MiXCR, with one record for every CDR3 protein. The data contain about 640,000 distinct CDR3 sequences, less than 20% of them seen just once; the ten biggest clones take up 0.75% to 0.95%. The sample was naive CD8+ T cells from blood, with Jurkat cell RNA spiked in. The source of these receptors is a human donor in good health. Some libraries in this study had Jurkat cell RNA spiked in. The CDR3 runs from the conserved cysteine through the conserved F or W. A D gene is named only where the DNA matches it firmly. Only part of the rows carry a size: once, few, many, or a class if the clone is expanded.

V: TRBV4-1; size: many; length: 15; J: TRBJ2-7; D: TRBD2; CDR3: CASSQEGGSYYEQYF; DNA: TGCGCCAGCAGCCAAGAAGGCGGGAGTTACTACGAGCAGTACTTC
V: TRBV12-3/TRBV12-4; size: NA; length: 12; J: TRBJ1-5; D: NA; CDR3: CANSPEDRPQHF; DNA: TGTGCCAACAGCCCCGAGGACAGGCCCCAGCATTTT
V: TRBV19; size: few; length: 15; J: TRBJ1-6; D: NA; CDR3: CASSIGGRGNSPLHF; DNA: TGTGCCAGTAGTATAGGTGGCAGGGGCAATTCACCCCTCCACTTT
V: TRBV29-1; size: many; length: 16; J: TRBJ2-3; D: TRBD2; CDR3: CSVEDRLGGGTDTQYF; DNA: TGCAGCGTTGAAGATCGTCTGGGAGGGGGCACAGATACGCAGTATTTT
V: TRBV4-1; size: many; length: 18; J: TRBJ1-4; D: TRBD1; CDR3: CASSQPPGQGALSEKLFF; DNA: TGCGCCAGCAGCCAACCTCCGGGACAGGGGGCATTAAGCGAAAAACTGTTTTTT
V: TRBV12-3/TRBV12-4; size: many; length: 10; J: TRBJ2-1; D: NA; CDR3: CASGVSEQFF; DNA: TGTGCCAGCGGGGTTTCAGAGCAGTTCTTC
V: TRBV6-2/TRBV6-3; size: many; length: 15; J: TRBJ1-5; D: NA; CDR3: CASSPPDVGNQPQHF; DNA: TGTGCCAGCAGCCCCCCCGATGTGGGAAATCAGCCCCAGCATTTT
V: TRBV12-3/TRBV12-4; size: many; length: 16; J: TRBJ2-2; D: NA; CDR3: CASSSLVGRDWGELFF; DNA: TGTGCCAGCAGTAGCCTTGTAGGGCGGGACTGGGGGGAGCTGTTTTTT
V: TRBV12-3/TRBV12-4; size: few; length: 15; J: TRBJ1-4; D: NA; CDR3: CASSSSTKRGEKLFF; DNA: NA
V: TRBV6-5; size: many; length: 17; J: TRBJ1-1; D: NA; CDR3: CASSYSDGSITDTEAFF; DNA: TGTGCCAGCAGTTACAGTGACGGAAGCATAACGGACACTGAAGCTTTCTTT
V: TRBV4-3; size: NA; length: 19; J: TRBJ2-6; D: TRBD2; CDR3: CASSQISGRSSSGANVLTF; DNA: TGCGCCAGCAGCCAGATTAGCGGGAGGTCGAGCTCTGGGGCCAACGTCCTGACTTTC
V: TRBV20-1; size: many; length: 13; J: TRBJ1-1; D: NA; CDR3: CSAEGTLNTEAFF; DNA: TGCAGTGCTGAGGGGACATTGAACACTGAAGCTTTCTTT
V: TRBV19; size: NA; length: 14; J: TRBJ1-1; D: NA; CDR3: CASSIGGRNTEAFF; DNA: TGTGCCAGTAGTATTGGGGGAAGGAACACTGAAGCTTTCTTC
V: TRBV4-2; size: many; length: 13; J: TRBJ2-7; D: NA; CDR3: CASSPQGRDEQYF; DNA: TGTGCCAGCAGCCCGCAGGGAAGGGACGAGCAGTACTTC
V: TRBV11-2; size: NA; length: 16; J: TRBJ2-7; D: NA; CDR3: CASSLDYGRGPYEQCF; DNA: TGTGCCAGCAGCTTAGATTACGGACGGGGCCCCTACGAGCAGTGCTTC
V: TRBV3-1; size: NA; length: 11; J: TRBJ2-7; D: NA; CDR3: CASSQDYEQHF; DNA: TGTGCCAGCAGCCAAGATTACGAGCAGCACTTC
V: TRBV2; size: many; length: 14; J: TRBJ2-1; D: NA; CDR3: CASRVPSSYNEQFF; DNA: TGTGCCAGCAGGGTGCCGAGCTCCTACAATGAGCAGTTCTTC
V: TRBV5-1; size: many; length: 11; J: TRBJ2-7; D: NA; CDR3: CASSFLYEQYF; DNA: TGCGCCAGCAGCTTCCTCTACGAGCAGTACTTC
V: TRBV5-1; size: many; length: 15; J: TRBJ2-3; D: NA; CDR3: CASSLDEASTDTQYF; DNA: TGCGCCAGCAGTCTGGACGAAGCGAGCACAGATACGCAGTATTTT
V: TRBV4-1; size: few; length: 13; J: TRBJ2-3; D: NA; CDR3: CASRSSVSDTQYF; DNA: TGCGCCAGCAGGTCTAGCGTCTCAGATACGCAGTATTTT
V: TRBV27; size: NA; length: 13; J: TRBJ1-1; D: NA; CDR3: CASSFSSYTEAFF; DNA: TGTGCCAGCAGTTTTAGCAGTTACACTGAAGCTTTCTTT
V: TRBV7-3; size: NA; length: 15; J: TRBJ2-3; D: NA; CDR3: CASNQTGAGTDTQYF; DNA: TGTGCCAGCAACCAGACGGGGGCTGGGACAGATACGCAGTATTTT
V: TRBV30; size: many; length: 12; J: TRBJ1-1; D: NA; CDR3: CAGGRANTEAFF; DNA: TGTGCCGGGGGCAGGGCGAACACTGAAGCTTTCTTT
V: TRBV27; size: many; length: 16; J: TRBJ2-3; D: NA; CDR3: CASSSIAVTGLDTQYF; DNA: TGTGCCAGCAGTTCCATCGCGGTTACGGGGCTAGATACGCAGTATTTT
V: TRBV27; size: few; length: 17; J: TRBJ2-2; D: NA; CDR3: CASSFVQVQGFTGELFF; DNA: TGTGCCAGCAGTTTCGTACAGGTCCAGGGGTTTACCGGGGAGCTGTTTTTT
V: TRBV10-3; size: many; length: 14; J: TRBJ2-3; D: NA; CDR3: CAISDPPGVDTQYF; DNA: TGTGCCATCAGTGACCCGCCAGGGGTAGATACGCAGTATTTT
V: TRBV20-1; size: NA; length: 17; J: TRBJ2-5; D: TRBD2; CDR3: CSAAKKRLAGPSGTQYF; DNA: TGCAGTGCTGCCAAGAAGCGATTAGCGGGGCCCTCCGGGACCCAGTACTTC
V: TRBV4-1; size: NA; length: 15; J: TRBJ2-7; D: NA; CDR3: CASSHSGQGMREQYF; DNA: TGCGCCAGCAGCCACTCTGGTCAGGGAATGCGCGAGCAGTACTTC
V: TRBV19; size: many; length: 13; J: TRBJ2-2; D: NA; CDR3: CATMEGNTGELFF; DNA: TGTGCCACCATGGAGGGGAACACCGGGGAGCTGTTTTTT
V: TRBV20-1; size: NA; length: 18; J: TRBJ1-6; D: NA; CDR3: CSARLGPGTPYYNSPLHF; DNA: TGCAGTGCTAGACTAGGTCCCGGGACACCCTATTATAATTCACCCCTCCACTTT
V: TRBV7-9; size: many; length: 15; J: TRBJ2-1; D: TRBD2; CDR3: CASSLSPGSGDEQFF; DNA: TGTGCCAGCAGCTTGTCTCCGGGGAGCGGGGATGAGCAGTTCTTC
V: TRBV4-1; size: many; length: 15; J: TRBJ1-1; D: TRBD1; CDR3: CASSQAFSGTVEAFF; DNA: TGCGCCAGCAGCCAAGCTTTCAGTGGGACAGTAGAAGCTTTCTTT